Below, 17 T cell receptor beta chains from the same sample are listed, as sequenced in a study of early T cells in non-severe SARS-CoV-2 infection. TCRdb re-called the 5' RACE reads through MiXCR, storing one row per CDR3 protein. The table shows around 21,000 distinct CDR3 sequences, with about 4% occurring only once. Input material: whole blood. The receptors originated from an adult who was a healthcare worker with PCR-confirmed SARS-CoV-2 infection or an uninfected control (not recorded which).

By its share, this clonotype is medium-sized (0.01 to 0.1%). The CDR3 nucleotides read TGTGCCAGTAGTATCCTCGGGACAGCCGTCACTAGCACAGATACGCAGTATTTT. As protein: CASSILGTAVTSTDTQYF. The V gene is TRBV19, the J gene TRBJ2-3; 7 nucleotides agree with TRBD1. The V segment lost 3 bases and the J segment 0 bases; nucleotides outside the gene matches: 12. The V gene's germline CDR1 is LNHDA and CDR2 SQIVND (reference sequence). This CDR3 region has 18 residues.

J is TRBJ1-5 and V is TRBV7-2; 10 nucleotides align to TRBD1. The CDR3 contains 18 residues. V lost 5 bases to trimming and J lost 0 bases; unmatched junction nucleotides: 10. Germline loops: CDR1 SGHTA, CDR2 FQGNSA. CDR3 nucleotides: TGTGCCAGCAGCCCCGGGACAGGGGATAATTATAGCAATCAGCCCCAGCATTTT. Residues: CASSPGTGDNYSNQPQHF.

This clonotype was found many times. CDR3 in DNA: TGTGCCAGCAGCCAAGACAGTGGAGGAGACTATGGCTACACCTTC. It specifies CASSQDSGGDYGYTF. V is TRBV4-2 and J is TRBJ1-2; D remains unclear. CDR1 and CDR2 from the germline V gene are LGHNA and YNFKEQ. V dropped 0 bases and J dropped 3 bases, with 11 bases sitting between them. This CDR3 has 15 amino acids.

The rearrangement links TRBV6-6 to TRBJ1-4, with 9 bases that match TRBD1. The junction had 4 bases not matched to a gene; V was cut back by 2 bases and J by 0 bases. CDR3 length: 17 residues. The germline V gene has CDR1 MNHNY and CDR2 SVGAGI (reference sequence). The chain's CDR3 is CASSYGQGLSTNEKLFF. DNA for the CDR3: TGTGCCAGCAGTTACGGACAGGGGTTATCAACTAATGAAAAACTGTTTTTT.

This clonotype is medium-sized within its sample. The chain combines TRBV5-6 with TRBJ1-2; D gene ambiguous. CDR1 is SGHDT and CDR2 is YYEEEE in the germline V gene. Trimming removed 7 bases at V and 4 bases at J, with 11 bases between. The CDR3 has 12 residues. CDR3 nucleotides: TGTGCCAGCGGCGGGGTTACCTATGGCTACACCTTC. This gives the protein CASGGVTYGYTF.

V usage is TRBV5-5 and J usage is TRBJ2-7, with unresolved D. V lost 0 bases, J lost 5 bases, and 6 bases lay in between. This CDR3 region has 12 residues. In germline, CDR1 is SGHKS, CDR2 YYEKEE (reference sequence). DNA of the CDR3: TGTGCCAGCAGCTTGGAATATCACGAGCAGTACTTC. Its translation: CASSLEYHEQYF.

This clonotype showed up just a few times. The chain has TRBV18 and TRBJ2-7, with D hard to call. V lost 1 base and J 6 bases, leaving 10 bases between the germline ends. The CDR3 has 13 amino acids. Germline V gene lookup returns CDR1 KGHSH and CDR2 LQKENI. Written as DNA, the CDR3 is TGTGCCAGCTCACCACTCGGTCTTTCCGAGCAGTACTTC. The encoded protein is CASSPLGLSEQYF.

By sample fraction, this clonotype is medium-sized. V is TRBV11-2 and J is TRBJ2-5; 7 bases align to TRBD1. This CDR3 has 14 residues. CDR1 and CDR2 from the germline V gene are SGHAT and FQNNGV. The V segment lost 6 bases and the J segment 5 bases; nucleotides outside the gene matches: 9. As DNA, the CDR3 is TGTGCCAGCAGTTCTACAGGGGCGCTGGAGACCCAGTACTTC. It translates to CASSSTGALETQYF.

The chain employs TRBV7-8 and TRBJ2-2; D not certain. Trimming removed 1 base from V and 2 bases from J, with 5 bases in between. This CDR3 contains 14 residues. Germline assignment: CDR1 SGHVS and CDR2 FQNEAQ. CDR3 protein: CASSLGGNTGELFF. In DNA form, the CDR3 reads TGTGCCAGCAGCTTAGGGGGAAACACCGGGGAGCTGTTTTTT. The full variable domain, in which reference TRBV7-8 and TRBJ2-2 provide the parts outside the CDR3, is GAGVSQSPRYKVAKRGQDVALRCDPISGHVSLFWYQQALGQGPEFLTYFQNEAQLDKSGLPSDRFFAERPEGSVSTLKIQRTQQEDSAVYLCASSLGGNTGELFFGEGSRLTVL.

This clonotype was observed many times. The V call is TRBV5-6, the J call TRBJ1-1; no firm D call. This CDR3 is built from 15 residues. Trimming shortened V by 4 bases and J by 3 bases, and 16 bases separated the two germline ends. The germline gives CDR1 SGHDT, CDR2 YYEEEE. The DNA of the CDR3 is TGTGCCAGCAGCCCGCCCTATGGGGAGGACACTGAAGCTTTCTTT. It codes for CASSPPYGEDTEAFF.

In this sample, this clonotype turned up many times. The CDR3 bases are TGTGCCAGCAGCTCGTTCCACGCGTTGGGGGGTTCACCCCTCCACTTT. Protein: CASSSFHALGGSPLHF. The chain has TRBV7-4 and TRBJ1-6; D is possibly TRBD1 (5 bases). Per the germline V gene, CDR1 is SGHVT and CDR2 is SQSDAQ. The CDR3 sequence is 16 residues long. Trimming took off 4 bases at V and 9 bases at J, with 19 bases between the two ends.

The table lists this clonotype with many counts. V is TRBV7-9 and J is TRBJ1-1; TRBD1 is a possible D gene (6 bases). Per germline, CDR1 SEHNR and CDR2 FQNEAQ (reference sequence). This CDR3 has 13 amino acids. Trimming stripped 3 bases from V and 9 bases from J, with 14 bases between. CDR3 residues: CASSFPAGVQAFF. DNA of the CDR3: TGTGCCAGCAGCTTCCCGGCAGGGGTTCAAGCTTTCTTT.

This clonotype was seen many times. This sequence joins TRBV6-5 and TRBJ1-1, with D uncertain. CDR3 length: 15 amino acids. V shed 5 bases and J shed 4 bases, with 17 bases lying between them. The germline V gene encodes CDR1 MNHEY and CDR2 SVGAGI. The CDR3 DNA follows: TGTGCCAGCAGTCTGGGAGAGGGAAGGTTCACTGAAGCTTTCTTT. This encodes CASSLGEGRFTEAFF.

This clonotype was counted many times. The chain uses TRBV10-2 and TRBJ1-4, with D maybe TRBD1 (5 bases). The CDR3 sequence is 14 residues long. V was shortened by 3 bases and J by 0 bases, with 5 bases between the two germline ends. CDR1 is WSHSY, CDR2 SAAADI, per germline. CDR3: CASSDRATNEKLFF. The CDR3 nucleotides read TGCGCCAGCAGTGACAGGGCAACTAATGAAAAACTGTTTTTT.

In its sample, this clonotype was seen many times. The CDR3 is CSARDPGGGPPETQYF. CDR3 sequence (DNA): TGCAGTGCTAGAGATCCGGGCGGGGGGCCTCCGGAGACCCAGTACTTC. This sequence joins TRBV20-1 and TRBJ2-5; 8 bases are shared with TRBD2. Germline CDR1 reads DFQATT; CDR2 reads SNEGSKA (reference sequence). This CDR3 comprises 16 residues. Losses at the gene ends were 0 bases for V and 5 bases for J; bases not matched to a gene: 11.

This clonotype was recorded many times. The chain carries TRBV7-3 and TRBJ2-1; 10 bases fit TRBD2. Germline trimming cut 2 bases from V and 6 bases from J; bases unmatched to any gene: 7. Germline V gene sequence: CDR1 SGHTA, CDR2 FQGTGA. The CDR3 has 16 amino acids. The DNA for the CDR3 is TGTGCCAGCAGCTTATCCGCTAGCGGGGGAACCAATGAGCAGTTCTTC. This sequence encodes CASSLSASGGTNEQFF. Variable domain in full (rest from reference TRBV7-3 and TRBJ2-1): GAGVSQTPSNKVTEKGKYVELRCDPISGHTALYWYRQSLGQGPEFLIYFQGTGAADDSGLPNDRFFAVRPEGSVSTLKIQRTERGDSAVYLCASSLSASGGTNEQFFGPGTRLTVL.

This clonotype showed up many times. V gene TRBV30 combines with J gene TRBJ1-6, with D perhaps TRBD1 (5 bases). There are 15 residues in the CDR3. Germline-derived CDR1 and CDR2 are GTSNPN and SVGIG (reference sequence). The V gene lost 1 base and the J gene lost 9 bases, with 16 bases spanning the gap. DNA of the CDR3: TGTGCCTGGAGTGCGGACATCCCGCAATTTTCACCCCTCCACTTT. Translation: CAWSADIPQFSPLHF. The variable domain in full, completed from reference TRBV30 and TRBJ1-6, reads SQTIHQWPATLVQPVGSPLSLECTVEGTSNPNLYWYRQAAGRGLQLLFYSVGIGQISSEVPQNLSASRPQDRQFILSSKKLLLSDSGFYLCAWSADIPQFSPLHFGNGTRLTVT.